This entry describes one T cell receptor beta chain. This CDR3 has 15 amino acids. Germline CDR1 is SGHVS and CDR2 is FNYEAQ. V lost 3 bases and J 2 bases, leaving 11 bases between the germline ends. The sample is drawn from a study of blood T cell repertoires in COVID-19. Study overall: The origin of the acute and convalescent COVID-19 samples was the United States, Italy and Spain. From T cells, B-cell-depleted T cells, or PBMCs came the material, which was cDNA or gDNA.

Authors' analysis steps: Estimation of nucleated cell counts relied on the amplification of reference gene primers. Method: immunoSEQ multiplex PCR; TCRdb's copy keeps in-frame clones and lacks some. V and J calls and clone size come straight from that table; D and trimming were deduced from the DNA. The sample holds 120,000 to 150,000 clones, around nine tenths seen once. The source is a woman aged 45-60 years with active or convalescent COVID-19. This chain uses TRBV7-6 with TRBJ1-3, with a possible D match to TRBD1 (6 bases). Specimen: peripheral blood. The CDR3 sequence is CASSFQSGAGNTIYF. In DNA, the CDR3 is TGTGCCAGCAGCTTTCAGTCAGGGGCTGGAAACACCATATATTTT. The full variable domain, completed using reference TRBV7-6 and TRBJ1-3, is GAGVSQSPRYKVTKRGQDVALRCDPISGHVSLYWYRQALGQGPEFLTYFNYEAQQDKSGLPNDRFSAERPEGSISTLTIQRTEQRDSAMYRCASSFQSGAGNTIYFGEGSWLTVV.